This record covers a single T cell receptor (beta chain). Its antigen remains unidentified. Base-call qualities are not available, and no considerably larger clone is one nucleotide away. V drops 5 bases and J drops 1 base, leaving 12 bases in between. The CDR3 covers 15 residues, taking in both the cysteine and the phenylalanine. Only CDR3 DNA is held: 45 bases, read in frame from base 1. The germline V gene (reference sequence) supplies CDR1 LNHNV and CDR2 YYDKDF. TCRbeta CDR3 regions were amplified from genomic DNA by means of the immunoSEQ Assay, a bias-controlled multiplex PCR. For the original study's pipeline: The number of nucleated cells in each sample was estimated from the amplification of reference gene primers within the assay. To quantify the absolute abundance of each unique TCRbeta CDR3 rearrangement, sequence reads were collapsed and filtered. For each sample, productive Simpson clonality was calculated as the square root of Simpson's diversity index across productive rearrangements. The immuneACCESS repertoire file appears here via TCRdb, limited to in-frame rearrangements. These files lack a portion of the clones; in checked studies, under half of the deficit traces to unresolved V genes, and the cause of the others is not known. The V and J calls and the clone size are those of that table, but D and trimming were determined from the DNA. Within this sample are approximately 120,000 clones, with 81% of them counted one time only. The ten largest clones capture around 4.1% of the sample.

The collaborating institutions used their own protocols to collect whole blood in K2EDTA tubes. For TCRbeta analysis, collaborators shipped samples in one of three forms: frozen whole blood, isolated PBMCs, or DNA extracted from either of those sample types. This specimen comes from a study of blood T cell repertoires in COVID-19 (dated by TCRdb to the early 2020s). About the investigation overall: The collaborator samples originated in the United States, Italy and Spain and spanned the acute and convalescent phases of COVID-19. Where HLA class I and class II types were available, the types were taken from metadata supplied by the sample provider, not from assay-based typing. The dataset comprised deeply sampled blood TCRbeta repertoires from subjects exposed to, actively infected with, or recovered from COVID-19. The prospective study material was composed of cDNA or gDNA derived from T cells, B-cell-depleted T cells, or PBMCs. Nearly every sample came with metadata listing a de-identified subject ID, COVID-19 status, age in years and sex. The repertoires were released in a freely available public database meant as a resource for research on the immune response to SARS-CoV-2. The samples were drawn from two sources: the first 160 participants of the ongoing ImmuneRACE study, and over 1,000 subjects contributed by 6 global collaborators.

What the work shows at the level of the full study, not this receptor alone: The quantity of clinical and demographic metadata differed by source and by participant and was supplied without curation.

Sequenced material: peripheral blood. The V and J segments used are TRBV15 and TRBJ2-1, and the D gene may be TRBD2, 5 bases matching. This TCR derives from a woman in her 50s with acute or convalescent COVID-19. The CDR3 region: CATSRLSGSYNEQFF. The DNA is as follows: TGTGCCACCAGCCGCTTAAGCGGATCCTACAATGAGCAGTTCTTC.